These 8 T cell receptor beta chains originate from one sample sequenced in a study of human T cells and chemical hapten exposure. This sample's time point: patch test 1, 2 weeks after DPC sensitization. This sample's treatment: therapeutic diphenylcyclopropenone sensitization with weekly scalp DPC. TCRdb analysed the RACE reads with MiXCR anew, one entry per CDR3 protein. The sample yields 300,000 to 450,000 distinct CDR3 sequences, around 5% seen once. This specimen consisted of whole blood, obtained in connection with sensitization to the hapten diphenylcyclopropenone (DPC). Every receptor here comes from a woman aged 45-65 years with alopecia areata. Some clones in this sample may be carry-over from other donors' samples.

This clonotype has more than one count but fewer than ten. The chain couples TRBV6-6 to TRBJ2-3, with D possibly being TRBD1 (6 bases). This CDR3 is built from 14 residues. Germline CDR1 and CDR2: MNHNY and SVGAGI (reference sequence). Trimming left V 7 bases short and J 4 bases short, with 15 bases between. The CDR3 DNA is TGTGCCAGCAACCAGGGGATACTAGCAGATACGCAGTATTTT. Protein: CASNQGILADTQYF.

There are a few counts of this clonotype. The chain uses TRBV5-5 and TRBJ1-3; D remains unclear. Germline values: CDR1 SGHKS, CDR2 YYEKEE (reference sequence). V lost 3 bases and J lost 0, with 7 bases in between. The CDR3 loop spans 14 amino acids. CDR3 nucleotides: TGTGCCAGCAGCTATGCGAGCTCTGGAAACACCATATATTTT. Its translation is CASSYASSGNTIYF.

Only a few counts were recorded for this clonotype. V usage is TRBV7-9 and J usage is TRBJ1-1; tentatively, D is TRBD1 (5 bases). V dropped 5 bases and J dropped 5 bases, with 12 bases sitting between them. The CDR3 totals 13 residues. The V gene's germline CDR1 is SEHNR and CDR2 FQNEAQ (reference sequence). CDR3 nucleotide sequence: TGTGCCAGCAGCCGTCTCGCAGGGACTGAAGCTTTCTTT. Protein: CASSRLAGTEAFF.

Comment on this clonotype: Being one base from a much bigger clone, this may be a read error. This chain links TRBV5-1 with TRBJ1-4; 7 bases map to TRBD1. Germline-derived CDR1 and CDR2 are SGHRS and YFSETQ. The CDR3 covers 16 residues. CDR3 DNA: TGCGCCAGCGGCTTTCAGGGGGTGTCAACTAATGAAAAACTGTTTTTT. Amino acid sequence: CASGFQGVSTNEKLFF.

This clonotype has a count of ten or more. This CDR3 is CASSLDRGTVDTQYF. The CDR3 bases are TGTGCCAGCAGCTTAGATCGGGGGACGGTAGATACGCAGTATTTT. The gene calls are TRBV11-2 and TRBJ2-3, with D tentatively TRBD2 (6 bases). V was trimmed by 0 bases and J by 5 bases, leaving 12 bases between them. Germline values: CDR1 SGHAT, CDR2 FQNNGV. This CDR3 comprises 15 residues.

In its sample, this clonotype was seen many times. The rearrangement joins TRBV20-1 to TRBJ1-5, with D unresolved. Per the germline V gene, CDR1 is DFQATT and CDR2 is SNEGSKA (reference sequence). V lost 6 bases and J 0 bases, leaving 9 bases between the germline ends. The CDR3 sequence is 13 residues long. The CDR3 reads CSARDNSNQPQHF. The CDR3 nucleotides are TGCAGTGCCCGCGACAATAGCAATCAGCCCCAGCATTTT.

There are many counts of this clonotype. Written as DNA, the CDR3 is TGTGCCAGCAGTGGGGGACAGGGGGCCGGGGAGCTGTTTTTT. It codes for CASSGGQGAGELFF. J is TRBJ2-2 and V is TRBV6-1, with 11 bases lining up with TRBD1. The CDR3 length is 14 residues. The germline V gene encodes CDR1 MNHNS and CDR2 SASEGT. V lost 4 bases, J lost 6 bases, and 1 base stayed unmatched.

In its sample, this clonotype was seen many times. The chain joins TRBV5-1 to TRBJ2-3; 8 bases agree with TRBD1. With 4 bases clipped from V and 4 bases from J, the junction kept 5 bases outside the gene matches. The germline CDR1 and CDR2 sequences are SGHRS and YFSETQ. The CDR3 contains 14 residues. The CDR3 region is CASSGQGVADTQYF. As DNA, the CDR3 is TGCGCCAGCAGCGGACAGGGTGTCGCAGATACGCAGTATTTT.